The 29 T cell receptor beta chains below come from one sample, sequenced in a study of human T cells and chemical hapten exposure. Time point described: patch test 2, 6 weeks after DPC sensitization. Stated treatment: therapeutic diphenylcyclopropenone sensitization with weekly scalp DPC. TCRdb processed the RACE reads anew with MiXCR; each CDR3 protein has one entry. Among under 450,000 distinct CDR3 sequences, 6% to 7% were seen once, and the ten largest hold about 5.4%. The specimen was whole blood, collected in connection with sensitization to the hapten diphenylcyclopropenone (DPC). The source of these receptors is a woman aged 18-30 years with alopecia areata. Some clones in this sample may be carry-over from other donors' samples.

This clonotype was seen ten or more times. The chain employs TRBV6-6 and TRBJ2-7; D is unclear. V was cut by 5 bases and J by 2 bases, with 10 bases left in between. Germline CDR1 is MNHNY and CDR2 is SVGAGI (reference sequence). CDR3 length: 13 residues. The CDR3 DNA reads TGTGCCAGCAGTCGGACGGAAGCCTACGAGCAGTACTTC. Protein: CASSRTEAYEQYF.

V usage is TRBV4-1 and J usage is TRBJ2-7, with D unresolved. Per the germline V gene, CDR1 is MGHRA and CDR2 is YSYEKL. CDR3 size: 16 residues. Trimming cost V 0 bases and J 1 base, with 13 bases left between them. CDR3 region: CASSQDKGAASYEQYF. The CDR3 coding sequence is TGCGCCAGCAGCCAAGATAAAGGCGCTGCTTCCTACGAGCAGTACTTC.

This clonotype was found once. This chain connects TRBV18 to TRBJ2-2; 12 positions match TRBD2. This CDR3 is 19 amino acids long. The ends lost 3 bases at V and 1 base at J; junction bases unmatched: 9. Germline V gene sequence: CDR1 KGHSH, CDR2 LQKENI. CDR3 protein: CASSPFSTSGGQNTGELFF. The CDR3 coding sequence is TGTGCCAGCTCACCCTTTTCGACTAGCGGGGGCCAGAACACCGGGGAGCTGTTTTTT.

The rearrangement links TRBV10-3 to TRBJ2-1; TRBD2 agrees at 8 bases. The CDR3 extends over 14 amino acids. V dropped 3 bases and J dropped 5; count of bases not matched to a gene: 3. Germline loops: CDR1 ENHRY, CDR2 SYGVKD. DNA for the CDR3: TGTGCCATCAGTGACCTTAGCGGGGACAATGAGCAGTTCTTC. It encodes CAISDLSGDNEQFF.

The chain joins TRBV20-1 to TRBJ2-7; no reliable D call. CDR1 is DFQATT, CDR2 SNEGSKA, per germline (reference sequence). Trimming took off 6 bases at V and 2 bases at J, with 8 bases between the two ends. The CDR3 has 11 amino acids. The CDR3 bases are TGCAGTGCCTTAGACCCCTACGAGCAGTACTTC. The encoded protein is CSALDPYEQYF.

This clonotype appeared a few times. J is TRBJ2-3 and V is TRBV12-3 or TRBV12-4; D not resolved. Trimming took 5 bases from V and 3 from J, leaving 9 bases between them. This CDR3 region has 13 residues. The CDR3 is CASSPRNTDTQYF. In nucleotides, the CDR3 is TGTGCCAGCAGTCCTCGTAATACAGATACGCAGTATTTT.

This clonotype showed up just a few times. The chain has TRBV29-1 and TRBJ1-5, with D hard to call. CDR1 and CDR2 from the germline V gene are SQVTM and ANQGSEA. The CDR3 is made up of 13 amino acids. The ends were cut back, 4 bases at V and 4 bases at J, with 11 bases in the middle. The CDR3: CSVVWGTNQPQHF. The CDR3 DNA sequence: TGCAGCGTTGTTTGGGGAACTAATCAGCCCCAGCATTTT.

At least ten counts were recorded for this clonotype. The chain recombines TRBV6-5 with TRBJ1-6; 7 positions agree with TRBD1. CDR3 length equals 15 residues. Germline values: CDR1 MNHEY, CDR2 SVGAGI. V was pared by 6 bases and J by 4 bases, with 6 bases of the junction left unmatched. The DNA of the CDR3 is TGTGCCAGCAGGAGGAGGGACAGATATAATTCACCCCTCCACTTT. Its translation is CASRRRDRYNSPLHF.

The V call is TRBV12-3 or TRBV12-4, the J call TRBJ1-2, with D tentatively TRBD1 (5 bases). Trimming took off 1 base at V and 5 bases at J, with 11 bases between the two ends. The CDR3 runs 14 residues. CDR3 coding DNA: TGTGCCAGCAGTTTAGTGGCAGGGCAGTATGGCTACACCTTC. It translates to CASSLVAGQYGYTF.

The chain links TRBV4-1 to TRBJ2-3; 12 nucleotides match TRBD1. V dropped 4 bases and J dropped 2; count of bases not matched to a gene: 4. The CDR3 is 16 amino acids. Per the germline V gene, CDR1 is MGHRA and CDR2 is YSYEKL. As DNA, the CDR3 is TGCGCCAGCAGCCGAGAGGGACAGGGGGCCACAGATACGCAGTATTTT. It specifies CASSREGQGATDTQYF.

This clonotype was observed a few times. The V call is TRBV24-1, the J call TRBJ1-2, with no clear D. The CDR3 is made up of 16 amino acids. The germline V and J ends were trimmed by 3 bases and 6 bases, with 19 bases remaining between them. Germline V gene data show CDR1 as KGHDR and CDR2 as SFDVKD. In nucleotides, the CDR3 is TGTGCCACCAGTGATCCCGAGCGGGATGGGCGGGATGGCTACACCTTC. Residues: CATSDPERDGRDGYTF.

The V call is TRBV4-2, the J call TRBJ2-3, with D perhaps TRBD1 (5 bases). This CDR3 comprises 16 residues. Between the trimmed V and J ends, which lost 0 bases and 0 bases, there was a span of 10 bases. The germline CDR1 and CDR2 sequences are LGHNA and YNFKEQ. CDR3 nucleotide sequence: TGTGCCAGCAGCCAAGATAAGGGGCAGAGCACAGATACGCAGTATTTT. This gives the protein CASSQDKGQSTDTQYF.

The CDR3 nucleotides are TGTGCCAGCAGCCGGGCGTCCGTATCTAATGAAAAACTGTTTTTT. Translated: CASSRASVSNEKLFF. The chain recombines TRBV12-3 or TRBV12-4 with TRBJ1-4, with D uncertain. The length of the CDR3 is 15 residues. V was pared by 6 bases and J by 3 bases, with 14 bases between.

The chain recombines TRBV5-5 with TRBJ2-3; no firm D call. CDR3 length equals 17 residues. The germline V gene has CDR1 SGHKS and CDR2 YYEKEE (reference sequence). Trimming left V 3 bases short and J 0 bases short, with 17 bases between. CDR3 bases: TGTGCCAGCAGCTCCCCTTTGGTAAAGTCGAGCACAGATACGCAGTATTTT. Residues: CASSSPLVKSSTDTQYF.

This chain connects TRBV7-9 to TRBJ2-3; D remains unclear. V lost 4 bases, J lost 0 bases, and 11 bases lay in between. CDR1 and CDR2 (germline): SEHNR, FQNEAQ (reference sequence). The CDR3 runs 15 residues. This CDR3 is CASSSEWASTDTQYF. CDR3 nucleotide sequence: TGTGCCAGCAGCTCCGAATGGGCTAGCACAGATACGCAGTATTTT. The full variable domain, in which reference TRBV7-9 and TRBJ2-3 provide the parts outside the CDR3, is DTGVSQNPRHKITKRGQNVTFRCDPISEHNRLYWYRQTLGQGPEFLTYFQNEAQLEKSRLLSDRFSAERPKGSFSTLEIQRTEQGDSAMYLCASSSEWASTDTQYFGPGTRLTVL.

The rearrangement uses TRBV20-1 and TRBJ2-3; D call uncertain. Germline V gives CDR1 DFQATT, CDR2 SNEGSKA (reference sequence). The CDR3 totals 10 residues. Trimming took off 3 bases at V and 6 bases at J, with 4 bases between the two ends. CDR3 region: CSASGDTQYF. CDR3 coding DNA: TGCAGTGCTAGCGGTGATACGCAGTATTTT.

This clonotype came up a few times. This chain links TRBV27 with TRBJ1-6; 7 positions match TRBD1. J lost 5 bases, V lost 6 bases, and 7 bases had no gene match. Germline CDR1 is MNHEY and CDR2 is SMNVEV (reference sequence). The CDR3 runs 15 residues. The CDR3 DNA is TGTGCCAGCAGCCCCCGACAGGGCAATAATTCACCCCTCCACTTT. It yields the protein CASSPRQGNNSPLHF.

J is TRBJ1-1 and V is TRBV15; 8 nucleotides line up with TRBD1. The CDR3 is 17 amino acids. CDR1 and CDR2 from the germline V gene are LNHNV and YYDKDF (reference sequence). The V segment lost 0 bases and the J segment 0 bases; nucleotides outside the gene matches: 6. The CDR3 is CATSRDLAGGMNTEAFF. The CDR3 region has the DNA TGTGCCACCAGCAGAGATCTGGCAGGGGGCATGAACACTGAAGCTTTCTTT.

This clonotype occurred many times. This chain uses TRBV6-2 or TRBV6-3 with TRBJ1-5, with 12 nucleotides matching TRBD1. The CDR3 sequence is 16 residues long. CDR1 and CDR2 from the germline V gene are MNHEY and SVGEGT. Trimming at V came to 2 bases and at J to 7 bases, leaving 6 bases not matched to a gene. Here the CDR3 DNA reads TGTGCCAGCAGTTACGGGGGGACAGGGGGCGGACAGCCCCAGCATTTT. Encoded protein: CASSYGGTGGGQPQHF.

In its sample, this clonotype was seen many times. CDR3 sequence (DNA): TGTGCCAGCAGTCCGGCAGACCGGGGCACTGAAGCTTTCTTT. Protein sequence: CASSPADRGTEAFF. The chain couples TRBV25-1 to TRBJ1-1; D unresolved. V lost 5 bases, J lost 4 bases, and 14 bases lay in between. Germline V gives CDR1 MGHDK, CDR2 SYGVNS. CDR3 length: 14 residues.

The chain uses TRBV5-5 and TRBJ2-3, with 13 positions matching TRBD2. The CDR3 is 16 residues long. With V trimmed by 0 bases and J by 5 bases, 3 bases remained unmatched. The germline gives CDR1 SGHKS, CDR2 YYEKEE (reference sequence). CDR3: CASSLGTSGGIDTQYF. For the CDR3, the DNA is TGTGCCAGCAGCTTGGGGACTAGCGGGGGAATAGATACGCAGTATTTT. Drawing the rest from reference TRBV5-5 and TRBJ2-3, the complete variable domain is DAGVTQSPTHLIKTRGQQVTLRCSPISGHKSVSWYQQVLGQGPQFIFQYYEKEERGRGNFPDRFSARQFPNYSSELNVNALLLGDSALYLCASSLGTSGGIDTQYFGPGTRLTVL.

At least ten counts were recorded for this clonotype. The V and J genes are TRBV7-9 and TRBJ1-1; TRBD1 might be the D (5 bases). Looked up from germline, CDR1 is SEHNR and CDR2 is FQNEAQ (reference sequence). This CDR3 is 15 amino acids long. Trimming left V 4 bases short and J 2 bases short, with 14 bases between. CDR3 protein: CASSWPGQGNTEAFF. Here the CDR3 DNA reads TGTGCCAGCAGCTGGCCGGGGCAGGGCAACACTGAAGCTTTCTTT.

This clonotype was observed at least ten times. The chain recombines TRBV28 with TRBJ1-1; 10 bases line up with TRBD1. CDR1 and CDR2 (germline): MDHEN, SYDVKM. CDR3 length: 14 amino acids. V trimming: 10 bases; J trimming: 10 bases; junction bases outside the gene matches: 15. The chain's CDR3 is CATLDRGFDIAAFF. The CDR3 DNA is TGTGCCACCCTGGACAGGGGGTTTGACATTGCAGCTTTCTTT.

The chain couples TRBV20-1 to TRBJ2-3; 9 positions match TRBD2. The CDR3 extends over 15 amino acids. The junction had 6 bases not matched to a gene; V was cut back by 3 bases and J by 2 bases. CDR1 DFQATT and CDR2 SNEGSKA come from the germline V gene (reference sequence). The CDR3 sequence: CSARRTSVNTDTQYF. The CDR3 DNA reads as TGCAGTGCTAGGCGGACTAGCGTTAACACAGATACGCAGTATTTT.

This clonotype showed up just a few times. V usage is TRBV4-3 and J usage is TRBJ1-4, with TRBD1 matching 7 bases. Germline CDR1 LGHNA, CDR2 YSLEER. The CDR3 consists of 18 residues. V lost 2 bases to trimming and J lost 8 bases; unmatched junction nucleotides: 17. The CDR3 DNA is TGCGCCAGCAGCCAATATAACGTAATAGGGACAGAGGGCGAAAAACTGTTTTTT. Translated: CASSQYNVIGTEGEKLFF.

In this sample, this clonotype turned up many times. V and J are TRBV11-2 and TRBJ2-1; TRBD2 matches 10 bases. V lost 5 bases to trimming and J lost 0 bases; unmatched junction nucleotides: 7. The CDR3 has 17 amino acids. The V gene's germline CDR1 is SGHAT and CDR2 FQNNGV. CDR3 nucleotide sequence: TGTGCCAGCAGCACCAGACTAGCGGGTATCTCCTACAATGAGCAGTTCTTC. Protein product: CASSTRLAGISYNEQFF.

The V gene is TRBV20-1, the J gene TRBJ2-3; D perhaps matches TRBD2 (7 bases). The CDR3 totals 14 residues. V was clipped by 6 bases and J by 2 bases, with 15 bases between them. Germline assignment: CDR1 DFQATT and CDR2 SNEGSKA (reference sequence). Here the CDR3 reads CSAPGGDDTDTQYF. DNA for the CDR3: TGCAGTGCCCCGGGGGGCGATGACACAGATACGCAGTATTTT.

A few counts support this clonotype. This rearrangement joins TRBV6-6 to TRBJ1-2; a weak D match, TRBD1 (6 bases). The CDR3 extends over 16 amino acids. V shed 5 bases and J shed 5 bases, with 21 bases lying between them. CDR1 and CDR2 (germline): MNHNY, SVGAGI (reference sequence). The CDR3 loop reads CASSTGDRRAGYGYTF. The CDR3 bases are TGTGCCAGCAGTACGGGAGACAGGCGTGCCGGATATGGCTACACCTTC.

CDR3 in amino acids: CASSRRYLNTEAFF. The CDR3 DNA reads TGTGCCAGCAGCCGAAGGTACCTGAACACTGAAGCTTTCTTT. The chain recombines TRBV28 with TRBJ1-1; no reliable D call. The length of the CDR3 is 14 residues. Trimming stripped 6 bases from V and 0 bases from J, with 11 bases between. The germline CDR1 and CDR2 sequences are MDHEN and SYDVKM.